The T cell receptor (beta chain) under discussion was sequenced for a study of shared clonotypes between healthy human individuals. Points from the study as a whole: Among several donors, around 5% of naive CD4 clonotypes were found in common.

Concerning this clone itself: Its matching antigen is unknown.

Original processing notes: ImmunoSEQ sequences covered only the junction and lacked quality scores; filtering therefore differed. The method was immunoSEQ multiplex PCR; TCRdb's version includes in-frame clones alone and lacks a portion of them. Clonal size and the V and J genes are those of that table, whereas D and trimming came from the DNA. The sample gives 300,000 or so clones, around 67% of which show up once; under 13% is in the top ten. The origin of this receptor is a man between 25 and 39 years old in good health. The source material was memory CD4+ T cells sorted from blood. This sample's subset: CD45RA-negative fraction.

This chain's CDR3 is CASSLSSGGRYGDTQYF. CDR3 sequence (DNA): TGTGCCAGCTCACTTTCTAGCGGCGGGAGATACGGAGATACGCAGTATTTT. The chain recombines TRBV18 with TRBJ2-3, with 7 nucleotides matching TRBD2. V gave up 4 bases and J gave up 5 bases; unmatched junction bases: 15. In germline, CDR1 is KGHSH, CDR2 LQKENI. The CDR3 is 17 residues long.